The clone carrying this TCR beta chain has more than one count but fewer than ten. Its specificity is unknown. Quantitative 5'-RACE was performed with molecular barcodes, and it yielded the TCR beta libraries. TCRdb processed the 5' RACE reads anew with MiXCR; each CDR3 protein has one entry. This sample yields about 340,000 distinct CDR3 sequences, of which 8% are seen a single time; about 15% belongs to the top ten. V was clipped by 4 bases and J by 8 bases, with 8 bases between them. The CDR3 runs to 10 residues. Germline V gene sequence: CDR1 SQVTM, CDR2 ANQGSEA. This sample was included in a study of CD8 T cells in ankylosing spondylitis. Study findings and constraints: Made up of fewer than 10 highly homologous variants, a TCR beta motif appeared characteristic of ankylosing spondylitis blood.

This receptor was obtained from a male donor with ankylosing spondylitis. Sequences were obtained from blood, either unsorted or a sorted T cell fraction (not recorded which). The V call is TRBV29-1, the J call TRBJ1-1, with D hard to call. CDR3 nucleotides: TGCAGCGTTGGGGGAAGGGAAGCTTTCTTT. Amino acids: CSVGGREAFF.